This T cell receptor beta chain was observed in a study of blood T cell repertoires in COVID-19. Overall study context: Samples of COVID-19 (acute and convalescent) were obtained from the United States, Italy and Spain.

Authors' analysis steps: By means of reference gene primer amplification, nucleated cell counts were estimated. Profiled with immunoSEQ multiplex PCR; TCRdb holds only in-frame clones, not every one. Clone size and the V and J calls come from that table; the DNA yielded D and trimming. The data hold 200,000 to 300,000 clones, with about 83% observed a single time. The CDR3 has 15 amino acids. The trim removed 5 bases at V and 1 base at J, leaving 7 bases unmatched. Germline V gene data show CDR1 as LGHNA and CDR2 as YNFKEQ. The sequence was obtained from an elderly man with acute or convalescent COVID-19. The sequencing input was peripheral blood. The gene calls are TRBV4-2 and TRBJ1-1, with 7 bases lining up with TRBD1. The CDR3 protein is CASSSPGQTNTEAFF. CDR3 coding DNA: TGTGCCAGCAGCTCCCCGGGACAGACGAACACTGAAGCTTTCTTT.